These 8 T cell receptor beta chains share one sample of origin, sequenced in a study of T cells in Graves' hyperthyroidism and ophthalmopathy. Template material for amplifying TCR beta CDR3 regions consisted of RNA transcripts. Initially, a first-round RT-PCR of the TCR CDR3 employed the HTBI primer set. TCRdb ran MiXCR on the multiplex PCR reads and lists one entry per CDR3 protein. The sample includes fewer than 650,000 distinct CDR3 sequences, 11% to 15% of them seen just once. Sequencing input: blood. The receptors stem from a woman aged 30 to 39 with Graves' hyperthyroidism that later progressed to Graves' ophthalmopathy.

This clonotype turned up a few times. The chain is built from TRBV29-1 and TRBJ1-2, with TRBD1 matching over 7 bases. V lost 4 bases to trimming and J lost 7 bases; unmatched junction nucleotides: 15. The germline gives CDR1 SQVTM, CDR2 ANQGSEA. The CDR3 consists of 15 residues. CDR3 protein: CSVALSLQGEGGYTF. DNA for the CDR3: TGCAGCGTTGCGTTATCCCTCCAGGGGGAGGGTGGCTACACCTTC.

This clonotype was seen ten or more times. The V gene is TRBV12-5, the J gene TRBJ2-7; tentative D call: TRBD1 (5 bases). CDR3 length equals 12 residues. The V end was cut by 1 base, the J end by 7 bases, with 8 bases between. Germline lookup yields CDR1 LGHNT and CDR2 FRNRAP. Here the CDR3 reads CASGLGGGEQYF. The CDR3 DNA reads TGTGCTAGTGGTTTGGGGGGCGGTGAGCAGTACTTC.

The table lists this clonotype with a few counts. V gene TRBV19 combines with J gene TRBJ1-1; D is perhaps TRBD1 (6 bases). From germline, CDR1 is LNHDA and CDR2 SQIVND (reference sequence). This CDR3 has 12 amino acids. The V and J ends lost 4 bases and 6 bases respectively, with 9 bases between them. In DNA, the CDR3 is TGTGCCAGTAGTACGCGACAGGCTGAAGCTTTCTTT. Residues: CASSTRQAEAFF.

The sample holds many counts of this clonotype. The genes are TRBV20-1 and TRBJ2-7; D remains ambiguous. This CDR3 comprises 12 residues. CDR1 is DFQATT, CDR2 SNEGSKA, per germline (reference sequence). Trimming removed 6 bases from V and 3 bases from J, with 12 bases in between. The CDR3 region is CSAPDNSYEQYF. In nucleotides, the CDR3 is TGCAGTGCCCCCGATAACAGCTACGAGCAGTACTTC.

This clonotype appeared many times. V and J are TRBV7-8 and TRBJ1-5; a weak D match, TRBD1 (5 bases). Germline loops: CDR1 SGHVS, CDR2 FQNEAQ. V lost 2 bases, J lost 13 bases, and 18 bases lay in between. CDR3 length: 14 residues. DNA of the CDR3: TGTGCCAGCAGCTTAATTCTGTCCCCACAGGAGCAGCATTTT. This translates into CASSLILSPQEQHF.

This clonotype has a count of ten or more. This chain uses TRBV7-9 with TRBJ2-5; tentative D call: TRBD2 (5 bases). Germline assignment: CDR1 SEHNR and CDR2 FQNEAQ (reference sequence). The CDR3 runs to 13 residues. Trimming shortened V by 9 bases and J by 3 bases, and 14 bases separated the two germline ends. The CDR3 sequence is CASMWTPEETQYF. The CDR3 bases are TGTGCCAGTATGTGGACTCCTGAAGAGACCCAGTACTTC.

V and J are TRBV4-1 and TRBJ1-2; D is ambiguous. V shed 3 bases and J shed 3 bases, with 17 bases lying between them. The germline gives CDR1 MGHRA, CDR2 YSYEKL. This CDR3 contains 16 residues. For the CDR3, the DNA is TGCGCCAGCAGCCAGCCCAGGACCCGTGGATACTATGGCTACACCTTC. Translating it yields CASSQPRTRGYYGYTF.

This clonotype occurred many times. This chain joins TRBV14 and TRBJ1-1, with TRBD1 as a possible D gene (5 bases). Germline values: CDR1 SGHDN, CDR2 FVKESK. V lost 7 bases to trimming and J lost 0 bases, with 9 bases between them. The CDR3 is made up of 13 amino acids. This CDR3 reads CASKPGVNTEAFF. In DNA form, the CDR3 reads TGTGCCAGCAAACCGGGGGTGAACACTGAAGCTTTCTTT.